The 12 T cell receptor beta chains reported below all come from one sample, sequenced in a study of shared clonotypes between healthy human individuals (dated by TCRdb to about 2020). Preparation of the library involved the immunoSEQ multiplex PCR assay. TCRdb took this table from immuneACCESS and kept in-frame rearrangements with V and J called. Such tables lack part of the clones; where checked against another copy, unresolved V genes explain under half of the gap, and the rest is unexplained. The sample table contains millions of clones; only one count was recorded for around 96% of them. 1.1% of the sample is held by the ten biggest clonotypes. For the CD8 naive samples, CD45RO-negative cells were positively selected for CCR7, yielding a CD45RA+CCR7+ population from which TemRA cells were excluded. Sequencing was done on a sample of naive CD8+ T cells sorted from blood. Taken with the paper, the label for cell subset or site translates to: CD45RA+CCR7+. These receptors all stem from a man aged 18-30 years in good health.

V is TRBV7-8 and J is TRBJ1-1; D gene ambiguous. CDR1 and CDR2 (germline): SGHVS, FQNEAQ. The length of the CDR3 is 14 residues. The V and J ends lost 5 bases and 0 bases respectively, with 10 bases between them. For the CDR3, the DNA is TGTGCCAGCAGCCCTATGGGGTTGAACACTGAAGCTTTCTTT. Translating it yields CASSPMGLNTEAFF.

This chain joins TRBV13 and TRBJ1-4, with 7 bases matching TRBD1. Germline CDR1 reads PRHDT; CDR2 reads FYEKMQ (reference sequence). V gave up 4 bases and J gave up 5 bases; unmatched junction bases: 7. This CDR3 is 15 amino acids long. This chain's CDR3 is CASSSRTGYNEKLFF. CDR3 bases: TGTGCCAGCAGCTCCCGGACAGGCTACAATGAAAAACTGTTTTTT.

With respect to this clone: Other nucleotide sequences in the sample specify the same CDR3. The chain carries TRBV27 and TRBJ2-7, with 8 nucleotides matching TRBD2. Germline CDR1 reads MNHEY; CDR2 reads SMNVEV (reference sequence). V lost 0 bases, J lost 3 bases, and 4 bases stayed unmatched. The CDR3 loop spans 15 amino acids. This chain's CDR3 is CASSLSAGGGYEQYF. The DNA of the CDR3 is TGTGCCAGCAGTTTATCGGCGGGGGGAGGCTACGAGCAGTACTTC.

For this clone: The identical CDR3 is also encoded by other nucleotide sequences in the sample. The chain uses TRBV28 and TRBJ2-7; D may be TRBD2 (6 bases). Looked up from germline, CDR1 is MDHEN and CDR2 is SYDVKM. The CDR3 totals 12 residues. The V end was cut by 6 bases, the J end by 6 bases, with 12 bases between. The CDR3 spells CASSPGGGEQYF. CDR3 DNA sequence: TGTGCCAGCAGCCCCGGGGGAGGCGAGCAGTACTTC.

The chain employs TRBV6-5 and TRBJ1-1, with unresolved D. Trimming left V 4 bases short and J 1 base short, with 7 bases between. Germline V lookup: CDR1 MNHEY, CDR2 SVGAGI. The CDR3 length is 13 residues. The chain's CDR3 is CASSFYANTEAFF. The DNA of the CDR3 is TGTGCCAGCAGTTTTTACGCGAACACTGAAGCTTTCTTT.

J is TRBJ2-1 and V is TRBV19; D is undetermined. Germline CDR1 and CDR2: LNHDA and SQIVND (reference sequence). CDR3 length equals 13 residues. Trimming cost V 3 bases and J 3 bases, with 6 bases left between them. CDR3 nucleotides: TGTGCCAGTAGTATGGGAATCTACAATGAGCAGTTCTTC. Its protein product is CASSMGIYNEQFF.

Concerning this clone: The junction shows a germline mismatch at one end, possibly a read error. The chain has TRBV7-9 and TRBJ2-5, with D possibly being TRBD1 or TRBD2 (5 bases each). Per the germline V gene, CDR1 is SEHNR and CDR2 is FQNEAQ (reference sequence). The CDR3 is made up of 14 amino acids. CDR3 DNA sequence: TGTGCCAGCAGCTTAGTGGGGGACGGAGAGCCCCAGTACTTC. Its protein product is CASSLVGDGEPQYF.

In its sample, this clone was seen once. This chain joins TRBV29-1 and TRBJ2-5, with 9 bases fitting TRBD1. Germline V gene lookup returns CDR1 SQVTM and CDR2 ANQGSEA. The CDR3 has 14 residues. The V segment lost 4 bases and the J segment 5 bases; nucleotides outside the gene matches: 8. CDR3 in DNA: TGCAGCGTTGGTTCTGAGACAGGGGGGGAGACCCAGTACTTC. This codes for CSVGSETGGETQYF.

The rearrangement links TRBV2 to TRBJ2-7; 8 bases align to TRBD1. The J segment lost 1 base and the V segment lost 3 bases, leaving 8 bases of the junction unmatched. This CDR3 region has 16 residues. CDR1 is SNHLY, CDR2 FYNNEI, per germline. The CDR3: CASSELSRGPSYEQYF. Here the CDR3 DNA reads TGTGCCAGCAGTGAGCTTTCCAGGGGGCCTTCCTACGAGCAGTACTTC.

The rearrangement uses TRBV5-7 and TRBJ1-1, with TRBD1 as a possible D gene (5 bases). TRBV5-7 is marked as an open reading frame, function uncertain. The CDR3 spans 15 residues. The V end lost 1 base, the J end lost 7 bases, and 17 bases lay between the germline ends. The CDR3 DNA is TGTGCCAGCAGCTTGTCTACTTCCCGACAGAGTGAAGCTTTCTTT. The encoded protein is CASSLSTSRQSEAFF.

The V and J genes are TRBV13 and TRBJ1-2; 8 bases align to TRBD1. The CDR3 length is 14 residues. Unmatched junction bases numbered 4, after V lost 5 bases and J lost 2 bases. Germline V gene data show CDR1 as PRHDT and CDR2 as FYEKMQ (reference sequence). The CDR3 coding sequence is TGTGCCAGCAGCAGGCGACAGGGGAACTATGGCTACACCTTC. It translates to CASSRRQGNYGYTF.

This sequence joins TRBV5-6 and TRBJ2-7; 8 bases are a match to TRBD1. The CDR3 length is 15 residues. Losses at the gene ends were 1 base for V and 1 base for J; bases not matched to a gene: 4. The germline V gene has CDR1 SGHDT and CDR2 YYEEEE. CDR3 loop: CASSLWGTGSYEQYF. The DNA for the CDR3 is TGTGCCAGCAGCTTGTGGGGGACAGGATCCTACGAGCAGTACTTC.